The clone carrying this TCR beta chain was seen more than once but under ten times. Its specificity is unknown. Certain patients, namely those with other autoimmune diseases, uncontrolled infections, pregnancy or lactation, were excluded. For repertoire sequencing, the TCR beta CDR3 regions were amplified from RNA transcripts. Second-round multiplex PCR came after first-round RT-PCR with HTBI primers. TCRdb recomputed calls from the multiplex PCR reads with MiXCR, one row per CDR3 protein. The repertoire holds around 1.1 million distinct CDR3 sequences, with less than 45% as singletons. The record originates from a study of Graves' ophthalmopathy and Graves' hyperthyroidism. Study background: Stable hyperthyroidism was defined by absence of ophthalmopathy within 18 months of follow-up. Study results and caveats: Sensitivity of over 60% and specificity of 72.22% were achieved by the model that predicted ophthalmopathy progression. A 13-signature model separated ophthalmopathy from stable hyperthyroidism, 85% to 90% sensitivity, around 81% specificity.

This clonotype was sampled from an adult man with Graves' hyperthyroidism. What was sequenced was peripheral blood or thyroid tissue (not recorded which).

This CDR3 reads CASSEQLQETQYF. CDR3 nucleotides: TGTGCCAGCAGTGAGCAGCTCCAAGAGACCCAGTACTTC. The V gene is TRBV2, the J gene TRBJ2-5; D unresolved. Trimming removed 3 bases at V and 1 base at J, with 6 bases between. The germline gives CDR1 SNHLY, CDR2 FYNNEI. The length of the CDR3 is 13 residues.